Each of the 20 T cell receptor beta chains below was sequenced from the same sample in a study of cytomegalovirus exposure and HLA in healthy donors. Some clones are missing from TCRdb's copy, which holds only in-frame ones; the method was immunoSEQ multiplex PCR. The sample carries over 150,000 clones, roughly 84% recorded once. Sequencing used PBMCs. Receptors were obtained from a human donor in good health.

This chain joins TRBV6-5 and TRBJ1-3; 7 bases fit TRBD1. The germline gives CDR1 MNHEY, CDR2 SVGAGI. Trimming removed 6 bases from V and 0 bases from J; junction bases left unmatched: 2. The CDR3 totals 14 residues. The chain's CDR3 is CASRTGNSGNTIYF. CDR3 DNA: TGTGCCAGCAGGACAGGGAACTCTGGAAACACCATATATTTT.

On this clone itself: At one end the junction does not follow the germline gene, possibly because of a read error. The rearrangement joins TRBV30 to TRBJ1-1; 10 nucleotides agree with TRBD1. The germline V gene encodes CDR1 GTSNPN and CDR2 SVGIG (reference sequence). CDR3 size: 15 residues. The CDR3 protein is CAGSRDRGEETEAFF. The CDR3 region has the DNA TGTGCCGGGAGCCGGGACAGGGGAGAGGAGACTGAAGCTTTCTTT.

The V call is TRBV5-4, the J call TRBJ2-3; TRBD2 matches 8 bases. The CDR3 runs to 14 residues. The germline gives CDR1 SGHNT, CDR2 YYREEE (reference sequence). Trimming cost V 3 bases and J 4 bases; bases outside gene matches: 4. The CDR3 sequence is CASSWGRGADTQYF. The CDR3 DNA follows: TGTGCCAGCAGCTGGGGGCGGGGGGCAGATACGCAGTATTTT.

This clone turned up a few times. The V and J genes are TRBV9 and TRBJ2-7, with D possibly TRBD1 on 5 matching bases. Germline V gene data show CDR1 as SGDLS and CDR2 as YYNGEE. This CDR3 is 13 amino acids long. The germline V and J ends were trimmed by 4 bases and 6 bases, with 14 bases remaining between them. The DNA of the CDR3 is TGTGCCAGCAGCCCCCTAGGGGTGGCCGAGCAGTACTTC. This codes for CASSPLGVAEQYF.

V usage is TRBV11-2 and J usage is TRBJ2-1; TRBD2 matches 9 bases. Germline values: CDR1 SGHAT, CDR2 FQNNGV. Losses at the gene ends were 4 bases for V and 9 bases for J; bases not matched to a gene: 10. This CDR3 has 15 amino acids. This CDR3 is CASSSEAGGQAEQFF. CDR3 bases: TGTGCCAGCAGCTCCGAAGCGGGAGGTCAGGCTGAGCAGTTCTTC. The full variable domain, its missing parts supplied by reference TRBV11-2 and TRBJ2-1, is EAGVAQSPRYKIIEKRQSVAFWCNPISGHATLYWYQQILGQGPKLLIQFQNNGVVDDSQLPKDRFSAERLKGVDSTLKIQPAKLEDSAVYLCASSSEAGGQAEQFFGPGTRLTVL.

The CDR3 nucleotides read TGTGCCAGCAGCTTATGGGGGGACTACAATGAGCAGTTCTTC. Its translation: CASSLWGDYNEQFF. The chain employs TRBV7-9 and TRBJ2-1, with a weak D call TRBD2 (6 bases). CDR3 length: 14 residues. V was cut by 2 bases and J by 3 bases, with 8 bases left in between. Per the germline V gene, CDR1 is SEHNR and CDR2 is FQNEAQ (reference sequence).

The CDR3 DNA sequence: TGTGCCAGCAGTTGGGGGGACAGGATGAACACTGAAGCTTTCTTT. Encoded protein: CASSWGDRMNTEAFF. V is TRBV6-5 and J is TRBJ1-1, with 8 bases that match TRBD1. This CDR3 region has 15 residues. Trimming removed 4 bases from V and 0 bases from J; junction bases left unmatched: 4. Germline V CDR1 and CDR2: MNHEY, SVGAGI.

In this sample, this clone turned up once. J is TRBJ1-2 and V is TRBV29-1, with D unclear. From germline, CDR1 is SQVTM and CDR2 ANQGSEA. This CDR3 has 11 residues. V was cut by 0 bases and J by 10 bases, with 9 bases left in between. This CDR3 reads CSVEERGSYTF. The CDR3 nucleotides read TGCAGCGTTGAAGAAAGAGGATCCTACACCTTC.

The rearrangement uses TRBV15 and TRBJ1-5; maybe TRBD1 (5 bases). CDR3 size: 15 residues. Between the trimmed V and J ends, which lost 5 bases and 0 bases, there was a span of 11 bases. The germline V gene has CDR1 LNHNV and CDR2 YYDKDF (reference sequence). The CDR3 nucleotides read TGTGCCACCAGCGGTGGGGCTCATAGCAATCAGCCCCAGCATTTT. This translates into CATSGGAHSNQPQHF.

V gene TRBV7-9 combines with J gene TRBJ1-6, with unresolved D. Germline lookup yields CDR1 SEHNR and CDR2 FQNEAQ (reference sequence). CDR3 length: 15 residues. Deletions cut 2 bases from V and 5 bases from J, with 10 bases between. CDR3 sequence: CASSLIAGDNSPLHF. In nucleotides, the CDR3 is TGTGCCAGCAGCTTAATCGCAGGCGATAATTCACCCCTCCACTTT.

CDR3 DNA sequence: TGTGCCAGCAGCTCTCGGACAAGCACCGGGGAGCTGTTTTTT. It yields the protein CASSSRTSTGELFF. The gene calls are TRBV11-3 and TRBJ2-2; D may be TRBD1 (5 bases). The germline V gene has CDR1 SGHNT and CDR2 YENEEA. V lost 4 bases, J lost 4 bases, and 10 bases lay in between. CDR3 length: 14 amino acids.

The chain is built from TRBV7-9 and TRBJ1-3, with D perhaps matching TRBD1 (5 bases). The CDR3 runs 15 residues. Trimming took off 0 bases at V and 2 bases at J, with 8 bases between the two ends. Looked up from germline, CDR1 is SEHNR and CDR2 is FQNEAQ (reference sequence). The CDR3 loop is CASSLARGAGNTIYF. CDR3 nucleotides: TGTGCCAGCAGCTTAGCTCGGGGGGCTGGAAACACCATATATTTT. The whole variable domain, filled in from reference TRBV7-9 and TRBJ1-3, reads DTGVSQNPRHKITKRGQNVTFRCDPISEHNRLYWYRQTLGQGPEFLTYFQNEAQLEKSRLLSDRFSAERPKGSFSTLEIQRTEQGDSAMYLCASSLARGAGNTIYFGEGSWLTVV.

CDR3: CASSPPGVAKNIQYF. In nucleotides, the CDR3 is TGTGCCAGCAGCCCTCCGGGAGTAGCCAAAAACATTCAGTACTTC. This sequence joins TRBV27 and TRBJ2-4; the D gene is possibly TRBD2 (6 bases). The CDR3 has 15 residues. Trimming took 6 bases from V and 0 from J, leaving 12 bases between them. Germline assignment: CDR1 MNHEY and CDR2 SMNVEV (reference sequence).

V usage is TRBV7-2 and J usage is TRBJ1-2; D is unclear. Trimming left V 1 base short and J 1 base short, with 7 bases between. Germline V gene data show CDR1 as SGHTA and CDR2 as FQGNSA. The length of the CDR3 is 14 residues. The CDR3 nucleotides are TGTGCCAGCAGCTTAGGTGGCCTTAACTATGGCTACACCTTC. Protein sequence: CASSLGGLNYGYTF.

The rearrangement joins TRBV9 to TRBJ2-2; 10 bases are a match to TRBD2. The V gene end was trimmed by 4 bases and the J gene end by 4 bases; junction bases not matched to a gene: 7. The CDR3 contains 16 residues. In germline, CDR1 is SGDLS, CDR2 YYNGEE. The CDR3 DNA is TGTGCCAGCAGCTCCCAGCGGGGGGGCGCCACCGGGGAGCTGTTTTTT. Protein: CASSSQRGGATGELFF.

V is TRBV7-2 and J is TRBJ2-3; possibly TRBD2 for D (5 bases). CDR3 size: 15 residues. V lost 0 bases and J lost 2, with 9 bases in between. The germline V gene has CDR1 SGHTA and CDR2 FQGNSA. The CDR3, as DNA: TGTGCCAGCAGCTTAGCGGGAGTTGTCACAGATACGCAGTATTTT. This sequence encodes CASSLAGVVTDTQYF.

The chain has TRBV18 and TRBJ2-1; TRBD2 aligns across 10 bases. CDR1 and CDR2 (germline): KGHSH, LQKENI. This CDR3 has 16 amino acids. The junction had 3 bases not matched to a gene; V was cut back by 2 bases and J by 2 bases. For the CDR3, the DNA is TGTGCCAGCTCACCAGGGCTAGCGGGAGCCTACAATGAGCAGTTCTTC. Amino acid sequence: CASSPGLAGAYNEQFF.

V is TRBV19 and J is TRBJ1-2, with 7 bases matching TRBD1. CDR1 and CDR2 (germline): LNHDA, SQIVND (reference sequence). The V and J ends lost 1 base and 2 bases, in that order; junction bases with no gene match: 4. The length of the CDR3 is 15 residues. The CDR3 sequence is CASSIAQTGNYGYTF. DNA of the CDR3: TGTGCCAGTAGTATAGCCCAGACAGGGAACTATGGCTACACCTTC.

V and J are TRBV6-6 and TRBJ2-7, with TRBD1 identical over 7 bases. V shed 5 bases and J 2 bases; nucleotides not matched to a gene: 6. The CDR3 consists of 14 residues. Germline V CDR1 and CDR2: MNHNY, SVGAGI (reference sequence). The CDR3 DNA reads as TGTGCCAGCAGTCCCCGGACAGGACCCTACGAGCAGTACTTC. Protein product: CASSPRTGPYEQYF.

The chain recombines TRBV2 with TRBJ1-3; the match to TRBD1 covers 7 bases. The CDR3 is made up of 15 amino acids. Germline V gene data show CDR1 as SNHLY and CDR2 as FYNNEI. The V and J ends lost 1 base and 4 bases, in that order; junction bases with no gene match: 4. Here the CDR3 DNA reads TGTGCCAGCAGTGAAGAGACAGGGTCAGGAAACACCATATATTTT. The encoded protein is CASSEETGSGNTIYF.